This T cell receptor beta chain was obtained from a study of a mutant IDH1 vaccine in newly diagnosed glioma. About the research overall: Those enrolled had earlier been treated with radiotherapy, temozolomide, or both, mostly both.

This CDR3 has 14 residues. J gave up 4 bases and V 6 bases, and 9 bases lay outside the gene matches. CDR1 KGHSH and CDR2 LQKENI come from the germline V gene. As to time point: baseline, week 1 (first vaccination visit). Stated treatment: pre-vaccination baseline after standard-of-care therapy. Donor diagnoses consisted of new WHO grade 3 or 4 IDH1-mutant, ATRX-lost astrocytomas. Only in-frame clones appear in the TCRdb table, and some are missing; sequencing was by immunoSEQ multiplex PCR. In the table there are some 59,000 clones, more than 80% of which are singletons. The origin of this receptor is a man between 18 and 29 years old with glioma. The sample here was PBMCs, taken from a glioma patient treated with radiotherapy, temozolomide or both. This rearrangement joins TRBV18 to TRBJ2-7, with TRBD1 matching 7 bases. The CDR3 sequence: CASSHRDSPYEQYF. The CDR3 coding sequence is TGTGCCAGCTCCCACCGGGACAGCCCTTACGAGCAGTACTTC.